This T cell receptor beta chain was recorded in a study of blood T cell repertoires in COVID-19. The CDR3 is 14 residues long. CDR1 is SGHVS and CDR2 is FQNEAQ in the germline V gene. Trimming left V 1 base short and J 8 bases short, with 9 bases between. Under the authors' procedure: Amplification from reference gene primers served as the basis for estimated nucleated cell counts. The protocol was immunoSEQ multiplex PCR, while the TCRdb copy is restricted to in-frame clones and leaves out a portion. V and J calls and clone size are copied from that table; D and trimming were computed from the DNA. The sample comprises roughly 300,000 clones, roughly 87% of which are singletons, and about 8.6% rests with the top ten.

The sample taken for sequencing was peripheral blood. The source is a man in his late teens or twenties with active or convalescent COVID-19. The chain has TRBV7-8 and TRBJ1-6; no reliable D call. CDR3 in amino acids: CASSLVMSDSPLHF. DNA for the CDR3: TGTGCCAGCAGCTTAGTTATGTCCGATTCACCCCTCCACTTT.